This T cell receptor beta chain comes out of a study of blood T cell repertoires in COVID-19. Study information: The cDNA or gDNA used as material had been derived from T cells, B-cell-depleted T cells, or PBMCs.

The data were produced by immunoSEQ multiplex PCR, yet TCRdb's version contains in-frame clones alone and is incomplete. The sample carries about 130,000 clones, roughly three quarters recorded once. Per the germline V gene, CDR1 is SGHAT and CDR2 is FQNNGV. CDR3 length: 18 residues. The V segment lost 4 bases and the J segment 4 bases; nucleotides outside the gene matches: 17. This chain connects TRBV11-2 to TRBJ2-5, with 8 bases fitting TRBD1. The TCR sequence derives from a woman in her sixties or seventies with acute or convalescent COVID-19. Sequenced sample: peripheral blood. The DNA of the CDR3 is TGTGCCAGCAGCTCCCAACTTACGACAGGGGCAGGCGGAGAGACCCAGTACTTC. This codes for CASSSQLTTGAGGETQYF.